The T cell receptor (beta chain) under discussion was sequenced for a study of blood T cell repertoires in COVID-19. About the research overall: Sources were T cells, B-cell-depleted T cells, or PBMCs; the material itself was cDNA or gDNA.

The CDR3 is 13 amino acids. From germline, CDR1 is MDHEN and CDR2 SYDVKM. Trimming shortened V by 10 bases and J by 8 bases, and 17 bases separated the two germline ends. Participants reported their clinical history, and cohort assignment relied on those reports. The assay was immunoSEQ multiplex PCR, and TCRdb's table has in-frame clones only and misses some. The repertoire holds approximately 490,000 clones, with around 87% as singletons. Sequencing input: PBMCs or T cells enriched from blood (not recorded which). The chain has TRBV28 and TRBJ1-4; D is undetermined. The sequence was obtained from a woman between 18 and 29 years old who had recovered from COVID-19. The CDR3 region has the DNA TGTGCCATTTCGGGAGGGATTCGCGAAAAACTGTTTTTT. Translated: CAISGGIREKLFF.